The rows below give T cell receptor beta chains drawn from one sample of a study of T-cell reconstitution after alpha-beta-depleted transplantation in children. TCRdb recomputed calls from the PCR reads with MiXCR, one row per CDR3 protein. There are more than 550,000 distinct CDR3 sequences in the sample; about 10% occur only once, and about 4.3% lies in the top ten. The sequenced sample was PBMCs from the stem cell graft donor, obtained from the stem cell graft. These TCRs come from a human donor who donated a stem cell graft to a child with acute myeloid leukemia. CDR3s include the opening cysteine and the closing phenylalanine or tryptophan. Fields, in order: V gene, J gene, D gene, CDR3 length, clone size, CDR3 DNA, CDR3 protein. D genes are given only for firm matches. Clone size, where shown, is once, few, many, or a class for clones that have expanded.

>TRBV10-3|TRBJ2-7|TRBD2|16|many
TGTGCCATCAGTGAGTCAAAAGCGGGAGGGCCCCACGAGCAGTACTTC
CAISESKAGGPHEQYF
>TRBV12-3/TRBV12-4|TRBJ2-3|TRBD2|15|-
TGTGCCAGCAGGGGGACTAGCGGGAGTACAGATACGCAGTATTTT
CASRGTSGSTDTQYF
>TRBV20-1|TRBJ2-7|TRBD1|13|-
TGCAGTGCTATCTCGGACAGGAACCACGAGCAGTACTTC
CSAISDRNHEQYF
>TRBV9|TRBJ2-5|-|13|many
TGTGCCAGCAGCGTAGGCGGGCAAGAGACCCAGTACTTC
CASSVGGQETQYF
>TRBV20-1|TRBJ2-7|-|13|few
TGCAGTGCTAGCCTCCCTATAACCTACGAGCAGTACTTC
CSASLPITYEQYF
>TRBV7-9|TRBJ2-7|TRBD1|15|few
TGTGCCAGCAGCCCTTCCCAGGGGGCCTCCTACGAGCAGTACTTC
CASSPSQGASYEQYF
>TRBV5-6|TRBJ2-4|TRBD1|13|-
TGTGCCAGCAGCTTGGAAAGGGGGCCCATTCAGTACTTC
CASSLERGPIQYF
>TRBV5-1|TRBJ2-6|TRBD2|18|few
TGCGCCAGCAGCAACCCGGGACTAGCGGGTTCTGGGGCCAACGTCCTGACTTTC
CASSNPGLAGSGANVLTF
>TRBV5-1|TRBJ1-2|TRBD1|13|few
TGCGCCAGCAGCCCGGACAGGCGCCTAGGCTACACCTTC
CASSPDRRLGYTF
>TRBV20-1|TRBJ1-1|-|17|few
TGCAGTGCTAGAGATCAGGTGGGCGCGGCGATGAACACTGAAGCTTTCTTT
CSARDQVGAAMNTEAFF
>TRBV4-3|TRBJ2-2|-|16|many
TGCGCCAGCAGCTCCGAAGTAGTGGCCCTCGCCGGGGAGCTGTTTTTT
CASSSEVVALAGELFF
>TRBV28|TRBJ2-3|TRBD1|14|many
TGTGCCAGCGGAAGGGACAGGGGCACAGATACGCAGTATTTT
CASGRDRGTDTQYF
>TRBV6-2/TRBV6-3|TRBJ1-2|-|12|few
TGTGCCAGCAGCCCCCTGGGGGCGGGAGGCACCTTC
CASSPLGAGGTF
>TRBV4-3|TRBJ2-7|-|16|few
TGCGCCAGCAGCCAAGATACGGGGTCCCTCTCCTACGAGCAGTACTTC
CASSQDTGSLSYEQYF
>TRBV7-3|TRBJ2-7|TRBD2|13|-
TGTGCCAGCAGCCCCTCGGGGGGACCCGAGCAGTACTTC
CASSPSGGPEQYF
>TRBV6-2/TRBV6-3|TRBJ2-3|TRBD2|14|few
TGTGCCAGCAAACTAGCGGGAGCAACAGATACGCAGTATTTT
CASKLAGATDTQYF
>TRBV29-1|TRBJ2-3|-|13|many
TGCAGCGCTCCCGGGGTAGGCACAGATACGCAGTATTTT
CSAPGVGTDTQYF
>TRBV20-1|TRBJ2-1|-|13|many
TGCAGTGCCCCCGGGAGCTCCTACAATGAGCAGTTCTTC
CSAPGSSYNEQFF
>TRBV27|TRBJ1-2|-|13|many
TGTGCCAGCAGCGCAACAGGGTACTATGGCTACACCTTC
CASSATGYYGYTF
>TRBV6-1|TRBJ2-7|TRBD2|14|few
TGTGCCAGCAGCCGACTAGCGGGAAGCTACGAGCAGTACTTC
CASSRLAGSYEQYF
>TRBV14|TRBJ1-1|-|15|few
TGTGCCAGCAGCCAGGAGGACACGTTGCTTGCTGAAGCTTTCTTT
CASSQEDTLLAEAFF
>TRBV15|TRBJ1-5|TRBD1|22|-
TGTGCCACCAGCAGAGTCGCCGGTTCCTCAGGGGGCCTCTGGTCAATCAATCAGCCCCAGCATTTT
CATSRVAGSSGGLWSINQPQHF
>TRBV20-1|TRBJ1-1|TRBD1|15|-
TGCAGTGCTCAAAGGACAGGGCCCTTGAACACTGAAGCTTTCTTT
CSAQRTGPLNTEAFF
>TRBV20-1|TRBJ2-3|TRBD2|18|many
TGCAGTGCTAGAGATCCCGGGGGACTAGCCGGACCCACAGATACGCAGTATTTT
CSARDPGGLAGPTDTQYF
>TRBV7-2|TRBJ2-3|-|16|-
TGTGCCAGCAGCCCTCGGCGGCAGGGGAGCACAGATACGCAGTATTTT
CASSPRRQGSTDTQYF
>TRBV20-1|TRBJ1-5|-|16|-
TGCAGTGCTAGCCGACGGGAAGGTGGCTTCAATCAGCCCCAGCATTTT
CSASRREGGFNQPQHF
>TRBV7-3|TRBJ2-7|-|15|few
TGTGCCAGCAGCCCAGATGGGTCTACCTCCTACGAGCAGTACTTC
CASSPDGSTSYEQYF
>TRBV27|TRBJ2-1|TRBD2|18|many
TGTGCCAGCAGTTTACAAGGGAGGGCGGGACGAGAAGGGAATGAGCAGTTCTTC
CASSLQGRAGREGNEQFF
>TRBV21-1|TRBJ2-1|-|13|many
TGTGCCAGCAACCCTGAGGGAGACAATGAGCAGTTCTTC
CASNPEGDNEQFF
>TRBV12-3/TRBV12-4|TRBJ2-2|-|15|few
TGTGCCAGCAGTCCCTTTGGGGGGGGGCCGGGAACGCTGTTTTTT
CASSPFGGGPGTLFF
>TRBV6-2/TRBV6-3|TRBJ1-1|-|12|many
TGTGCCAGCAGTCTGACGTGGGGTGAAGCTTTCTTT
CASSLTWGEAFF
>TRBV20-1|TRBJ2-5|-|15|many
TGCAGTGCTAGAGATTTTGGGCCATACCAAGAGACCCAGTACTTC
CSARDFGPYQETQYF
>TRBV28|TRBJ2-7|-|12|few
TGTGCCAGCAGTTACCGGGCGAACTCACGAGACTTC
CASSYRANSRDF
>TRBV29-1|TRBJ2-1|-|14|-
TGCAGCGCAGAGGGCAGGTCTGGAGACAATGAGCAGTTCTTC
CSAEGRSGDNEQFF
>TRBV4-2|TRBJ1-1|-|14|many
TGTGCCAGCAGCCAACCACACCTGAACACTGAAGCTTTCTTT
CASSQPHLNTEAFF
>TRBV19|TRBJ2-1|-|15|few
TGTGCCAGTAGTATAAGTGGTATCTTCTACAATGAGCAGTTCTTC
CASSISGIFYNEQFF
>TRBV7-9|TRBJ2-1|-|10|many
TGTGCCAGCGAGTATGCAGAGCAGTTCTTC
CASEYAEQFF
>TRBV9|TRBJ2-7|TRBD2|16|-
TGTGCCAGCAGCGTAGAAGGTAGCGGGAGTTACTACGAGCAGTACTTC
CASSVEGSGSYYEQYF
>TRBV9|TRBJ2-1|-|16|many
TGTGCCAGCAGCGTAGGCGCGGCGGGAAGGCTTAGTGAGCAGTTCTTC
CASSVGAAGRLSEQFF
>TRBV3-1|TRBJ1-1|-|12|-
TGTGCCAGCAGCCAAGTTGGAGCTGAAGCTTTCTTT
CASSQVGAEAFF
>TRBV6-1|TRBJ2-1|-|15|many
TGTGCCAGCAGTCCCAGGGCCGGCCTTACAAATGAGCAGTTCTTC
CASSPRAGLTNEQFF
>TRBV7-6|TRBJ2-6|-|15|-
TGTGCCAGCAGCGTCACGGTAGCTGGGGCCAACGTCCTGACTTTC
CASSVTVAGANVLTF
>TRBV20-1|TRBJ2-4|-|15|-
TGCAGTGCTAGAGACAGAGCGCGCGGGAAAAACATTCAGTACTTC
CSARDRARGKNIQYF
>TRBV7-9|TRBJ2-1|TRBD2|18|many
TGTGCCAGCAGCTTAACCACTAGCGGGAATCTTCCCTACAATGAGCAGTTCTTC
CASSLTTSGNLPYNEQFF
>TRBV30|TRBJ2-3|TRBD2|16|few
TGTGCCTGGAGTGCTCTGTCTAGCGGAGGCACAGATACGCAGTATTTT
CAWSALSSGGTDTQYF
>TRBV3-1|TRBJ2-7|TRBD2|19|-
TGTGCCAGCAGCCAAGAGGGACAGCTAGCGGGAGGACTCGGGAGGGAGCAGTACTTC
CASSQEGQLAGGLGREQYF